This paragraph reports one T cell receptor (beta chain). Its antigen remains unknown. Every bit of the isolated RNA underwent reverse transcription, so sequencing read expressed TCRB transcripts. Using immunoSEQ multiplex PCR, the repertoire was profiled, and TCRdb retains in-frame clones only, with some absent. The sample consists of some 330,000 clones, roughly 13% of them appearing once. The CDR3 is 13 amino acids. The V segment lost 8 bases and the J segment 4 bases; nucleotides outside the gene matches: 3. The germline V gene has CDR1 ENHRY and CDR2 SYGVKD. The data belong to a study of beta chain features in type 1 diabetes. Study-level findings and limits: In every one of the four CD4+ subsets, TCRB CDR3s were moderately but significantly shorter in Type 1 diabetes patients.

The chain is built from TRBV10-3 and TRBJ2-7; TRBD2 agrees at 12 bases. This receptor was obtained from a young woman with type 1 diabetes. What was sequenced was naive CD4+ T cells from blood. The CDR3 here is CAIAGLAGYEQYF. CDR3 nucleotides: TGTGCCATCGCTGGACTAGCGGGGTACGAGCAGTACTTC.